Listed here are 4 T cell receptor beta chains from one sample, sequenced in a study of vaccination effects on CD4 cells after COVID-19. Some clones are missing from TCRdb's copy, which holds only in-frame ones; the method was immunoSEQ multiplex PCR. The data contain tens of thousands of clones, roughly four fifths of them seen just once; the ten biggest clones take up about 14%. For these TCRs, the target antigens are not known. ViraFEST assay sequencing came after antigen-specific CD4+ T cells were expanded with viral peptide pools. Investigators separated out CD4+ T cells once approximately 11 days of culture had passed. Everyone in the study got two shots of either the BNT162b2 or mRNA-1273 vaccine. Sequencing used CD4+ T cells from PBMCs cultured with HCoV-229E spike peptides, obtained after COVID-19 vaccination. The receptors here all came from a human donor who received a COVID-19 vaccine.

The rearrangement joins TRBV25-1 to TRBJ1-5; D remains ambiguous. V shed 3 bases and J shed 7 bases, with 10 bases lying between them. Germline V gene lookup returns CDR1 MGHDK and CDR2 SYGVNS. The CDR3 has 13 amino acids. CDR3 sequence: CASSDGPGQPQHF. The CDR3 nucleotides read TGTGCCAGCAGTGACGGACCGGGACAGCCCCAGCATTTT.

J is TRBJ1-2 and V is TRBV11-2; D is possibly TRBD1 (6 bases). The CDR3 is made up of 13 amino acids. The V end lost 5 bases, the J end lost 7 bases, and 14 bases lay between the germline ends. Looked up from germline, CDR1 is SGHAT and CDR2 is FQNNGV. CDR3 sequence: CASSPSQGFGYTF. DNA for the CDR3: TGTGCCAGCAGCCCTTCACAGGGTTTTGGCTACACCTTC.

The chain uses TRBV5-1 and TRBJ2-3, with D tentatively TRBD2 (6 bases). Germline V gene data show CDR1 as SGHRS and CDR2 as YFSETQ. V was cut by 1 base and J by 0 bases, with 24 bases left in between. The CDR3 totals 20 residues. The CDR3 coding sequence is TGCGCCAGCAGCTTGCGGCTCCGTGCGGGGCTAAACTCTAGCACAGATACGCAGTATTTT. Amino acids: CASSLRLRAGLNSSTDTQYF.

This chain links TRBV24-1 with TRBJ2-1; a weak D match, TRBD1 (5 bases). V lost 5 bases, J lost 1 base, and 8 bases lay in between. This CDR3 comprises 14 residues. Germline CDR1 KGHDR, CDR2 SFDVKD. The CDR3 nucleotides read TGTGCCACCAGTGCACCAGGGTCCTACAATGAGCAGTTCTTC. Translated, it gives CATSAPGSYNEQFF.